This T cell receptor beta chain is drawn from a study of response to subunit inactivated influenza vaccine. This clonotype was counted a few times. A single record per CDR3 protein comes from TCRdb applying MiXCR to the RT-PCR reads. The sample has around 190,000 distinct CDR3 sequences, under 15% seen once. V was pared by 6 bases and J by 4 bases, with 13 bases between. In germline, CDR1 is DFQATT, CDR2 SNEGSKA (reference sequence). CDR3 size: 13 residues. The chain carries TRBV20-1 and TRBJ1-5; D remains unclear. This receptor was obtained from a man aged 50 to 59 who received an inactivated influenza vaccine. This sample comprised CD8+ T cells sorted from PBMCs, obtained approximately 5 days after vaccination. The CDR3 region is CSASEDLNQPQHF. DNA of the CDR3: TGCAGTGCCTCGGAGGATCTTAATCAGCCCCAGCATTTT.